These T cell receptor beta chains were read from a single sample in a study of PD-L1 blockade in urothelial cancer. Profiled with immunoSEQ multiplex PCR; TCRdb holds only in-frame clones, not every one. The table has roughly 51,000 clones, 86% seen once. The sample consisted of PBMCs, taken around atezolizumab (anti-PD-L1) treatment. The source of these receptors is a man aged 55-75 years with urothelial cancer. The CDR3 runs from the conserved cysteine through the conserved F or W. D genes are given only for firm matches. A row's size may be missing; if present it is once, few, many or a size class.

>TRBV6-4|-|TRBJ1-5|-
CASSESVGQPQHF
TGTGCCAGCAGTGAGTCTGTCGGTCAGCCCCAGCATTTT
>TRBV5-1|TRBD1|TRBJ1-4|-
CASSSDPQGASEKLFF
TGCGCCAGCAGCTCCGATCCCCAGGGGGCGTCTGAAAAACTGTTTTTT
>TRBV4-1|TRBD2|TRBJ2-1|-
CASSQAGEYNEQFF
TGCGCCAGCAGCCAGGCGGGAGAGTACAATGAGCAGTTCTTC
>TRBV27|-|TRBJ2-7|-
CASSLRGTYEQYF
TGTGCCAGCAGTCTGCGGGGAACCTACGAGCAGTACTTC
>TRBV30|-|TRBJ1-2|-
CAWSVQGGYGYTF
TGTGCCTGGAGTGTACAAGGGGGCTATGGCTACACCTTC
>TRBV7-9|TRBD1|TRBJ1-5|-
CASSLTGTGGSQPQHF
TGTGCCAGCAGTTTAACCGGGACAGGGGGCTCTCAGCCCCAGCATTTT
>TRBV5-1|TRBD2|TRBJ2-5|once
CASSFASGAQETQYF
TGCGCCAGCAGCTTCGCTAGCGGGGCGCAAGAGACCCAGTACTTC
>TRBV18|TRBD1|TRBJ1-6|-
CASSRDRGDSPLHF
TGTGCCAGCTCAAGGGACAGGGGTGATTCACCCCTCCACTTT
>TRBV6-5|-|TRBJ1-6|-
CASSYGGRNSPLHF
TGTGCCAGCAGTTACGGCGGCAGAAATTCACCCCTCCACTTT
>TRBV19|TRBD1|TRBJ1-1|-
CASSKLQGAEAFF
TGTGCCAGTAGTAAACTCCAGGGGGCTGAAGCTTTCTTT
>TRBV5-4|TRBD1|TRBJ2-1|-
CASSLAGGQGGNEQFF
TGTGCCAGCAGCTTGGCCGGGGGACAGGGGGGGAATGAGCAGTTCTTC
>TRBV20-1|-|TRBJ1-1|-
CSAVGGTEAFF
TGCAGTGCTGTGGGGGGGACTGAAGCTTTCTTT
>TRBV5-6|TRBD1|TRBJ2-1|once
CASSRGTGRTYNEQFF
TGTGCCAGCAGCCGCGGGACAGGGAGGACCTACAATGAGCAGTTCTTC
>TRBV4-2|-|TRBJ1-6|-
CASSQDGQSSYNSPLHF
TGTGCCAGCAGCCAAGATGGGCAGAGCTCCTATAATTCACCCCTCCACTTT
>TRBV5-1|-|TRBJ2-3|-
CASSALWASTDTQYF
TGCGCCAGCAGCGCCCTTTGGGCGTCCACAGATACGCAGTATTTT
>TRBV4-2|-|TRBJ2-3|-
CASSQSMGLSTDTQYF
TGTGCCAGCAGCCAATCCATGGGACTGAGCACAGATACGCAGTATTTT